Detailed here is one T cell receptor beta chain. Which antigen it targets is not known. Base qualities are not recorded, but no much larger clone differs from it by a single base. This sample is part of a study of blood T cell repertoires in COVID-19 (TCRdb year 2020). Study-level background: Samples covering the acute and convalescent phases of COVID-19 were provided by collaborators in the United States, Italy and Spain. Sample metadata almost always included a de-identified subject ID, COVID-19 status, age in years and sex. The dataset comprised deeply sampled blood TCRbeta repertoires from subjects exposed to, actively infected with, or recovered from COVID-19. The prospective study material was composed of cDNA or gDNA derived from T cells, B-cell-depleted T cells, or PBMCs. A freely available public database, intended as a resource for researchers studying the immune response to SARS-CoV-2, is where the repertoires were released. The samples were drawn from the first 160 participants of the ongoing ImmuneRACE study and from 950 to 1,500 subjects provided by 6 global collaborators. HLA class I and class II types, where available, came from metadata supplied by the sample provider rather than from assay-based typing. The research as a whole found: The quantity of clinical and demographic metadata differed by source and by participant and was supplied without curation.

The collaborating institutions used their own protocols to collect whole blood in K2EDTA tubes. For TCRbeta analysis, collaborators shipped samples in one of three forms: frozen whole blood, isolated PBMCs, or DNA extracted from either of those sample types. TCRbeta CDR3 regions were amplified from genomic DNA using the immunoSEQ Assay, a bias-controlled multiplex PCR. On the study's bioinformatics: Nucleated cell counts per sample were estimated from amplification of reference gene primers within the assay. Sequence reads were collapsed and filtered to measure the absolute abundance of every unique TCRbeta CDR3 rearrangement. For each sample, productive Simpson clonality was calculated as the square root of Simpson's diversity index over productive rearrangements. TCRdb carries this immuneACCESS record with in-frame sequences only. Its versions omit some clonotypes, under half of them owing to an unresolved V gene in the studies checked, with the rest unexplained. V, J and clone size reflect that table, while D and trimming were determined from the DNA. This sample lists about 140,000 clones; about 79% were detected once. The ten top clones hold 4.5% of the sample.

What was sequenced was peripheral blood. The clonotype was recovered from an elderly woman with active or convalescent COVID-19.

The CDR3 region: CASSLRDSYGYTF. The nucleotides read TGTGCCAGCAGCTTAAGGGACAGCTATGGCTACACCTTC. This sequence uses TRBV7-9 and TRBJ1-2; 7 central nucleotides agree with TRBD1. The germline V gene (reference sequence) provides CDR1 SEHNR and CDR2 FQNEAQ. Taken from cysteine to phenylalanine, the CDR3 has 13 residues. Only the CDR3 part of the read is kept: 39 bases, read in frame from the first base. Trimmed from V: 2 bases; trimmed from J: 4 bases; junction bases lacking a gene match: 1. Reference TRBV7-9 and TRBJ1-2 proteins supply the regions before and after the CDR3; the full variable domain is: DTGVSQNPRHKITKRGQNVTFRCDPISEHNRLYWYRQTLGQGPEFLTYFQNEAQLEKSRLLSDRFSAERPKGSFSTLEIQRTEQGDSAMYLCASSLRDSYGYTFGSGTRLTVV.